The clone carrying this T cell receptor (beta chain) has a count of ten or more. The antigen is not known. The source material, RNA transcripts, was used to amplify TCR beta CDR3 regions. TCR CDR3 regions were first amplified by RT-PCR with HTBI primers. MiXCR, applied by TCRdb to the multiplex PCR reads, yields one record per CDR3 protein. The sample lists 500,000 to 650,000 distinct CDR3 sequences; roughly 15% were seen once. V gave up 1 base and J gave up 2 bases, with 14 bases separating them. This CDR3 is built from 16 residues. Germline-derived CDR1 and CDR2 are LGHDT and YNNKEL (reference sequence). The data stem from a study of T cells in Graves' hyperthyroidism and ophthalmopathy. In the study overall: Peripheral blood was drawn at first diagnosis, prior to all treatment. Study-level points and caveats: Expanded thyroid clonotypes (above 0.001) were mostly also found in blood.

The sequence was obtained from a woman aged 50 to 60 with Graves' ophthalmopathy. The genes are TRBV3-1 and TRBJ1-1; TRBD1 is a possible D gene (6 bases). The material sequenced was blood. The CDR3 loop reads CASSQGGGSLNTEAFF. As DNA, the CDR3 is TGTGCCAGCAGCCAAGGTGGGGGCTCACTTAACACTGAAGCTTTCTTT.